A selection of T cell receptor beta chains follows, all from one sample in a study of blood T cell repertoires in COVID-19. The assay was immunoSEQ multiplex PCR, and TCRdb's table has in-frame clones only and misses some. This sample has about 110,000 clones, with about 83% found just once. The sequencing sample was made of peripheral blood. These receptors were collected from a woman in her 70s with acute or convalescent COVID-19. The CDR3 runs from the conserved cysteine through the conserved F or W. The D gene is left open where the match is weak. Expanded clones are given a class, and other clones once, few, many or no size at all.

V	J	D	size	CDR3	DNA
TRBV5-6	TRBJ1-5	NA	NA	CASSLQGKGNQPQHF	TGTGCCAGCAGCTTGCAGGGGAAGGGGAATCAGCCCCAGCATTTT
TRBV11-3	TRBJ2-3	NA	NA	CASSLEAGTDTQYF	TGTGCCAGCAGCTTAGAAGCGGGCACAGATACGCAGTATTTT
TRBV7-9	TRBJ1-4	NA	NA	CASSLLRGNEKLFF	TGTGCCAGCAGCTTACTCAGGGGAAATGAAAAACTGTTTTTT
TRBV3-1/TRBV3-2	TRBJ1-5	TRBD1	few	CASSQGTGGQSNQPQHF	TGTGCCAGCAGCCAAGGGACAGGGGGTCAAAGCAATCAGCCCCAGCATTTT
TRBV7-2	TRBJ1-6	NA	few	CASSFATGNHNSPLHF	TGTGCCAGCAGCTTTGCCACAGGGAACCATAATTCACCCCTCCACTTT
TRBV4-3	TRBJ1-2	NA	NA	CASSQDYSNYGYTF	TGCGCCAGCAGCCAAGATTACAGCAACTATGGCTACACCTTC
TRBV7-3	TRBJ1-1	NA	NA	CASSSQGVTAGNTEAFF	TGTGCCAGCAGCTCACAGGGTGTCACGGCTGGGAACACTGAAGCTTTCTTT
TRBV6-4	TRBJ2-3	NA	NA	CARPRWPPRRGAINTQYF	TGTGCCAGGCCCCGTTGGCCCCCACGGCGCGGGGCAATTAATACGCAGTATTTT
TRBV4-1	TRBJ2-1	TRBD2	NA	CASSLGPRRGASGEQFF	TGCGCCAGCAGCCTGGGACCTAGGCGGGGGGCTTCCGGTGAGCAGTTCTTC
TRBV2	TRBJ2-3	NA	NA	CASITRETSTDTQYF	TGTGCCAGCATAACCCGGGAGACTAGCACAGATACGCAGTATTTT
TRBV28	TRBJ2-6	NA	NA	CASSFPGSGANVLTF	TGTGCCAGCAGTTTCCCAGGCAGTGGGGCCAACGTCCTGACTTTC
TRBV18	TRBJ1-6	NA	NA	CASSPAQINYNSPLHF	TGTGCCAGCTCACCCGCCCAGATTAACTATAATTCACCCCTCCACTTT
TRBV11-1	TRBJ2-3	TRBD1	NA	CASSLWTGAGHTQYF	TGTGCCAGCAGCTTATGGACAGGGGCCGGTCATACGCAGTATTTT
TRBV19	TRBJ1-2	NA	NA	CASSIEGRGYGYTF	TGTGCCAGTAGTATAGAGGGCCGGGGCTATGGCTACACCTTC
TRBV7-2	TRBJ2-3	NA	few	CASSITADTQYF	TGTGCCAGCAGCATTACAGCAGATACGCAGTATTTT
TRBV5-1	TRBJ2-3	NA	NA	CASSPQSPGDGQYF	TGCGCCAGCAGCCCACAGTCCCCCGGCGATGGGCAGTATTTT
TRBV27	TRBJ1-1	TRBD1	NA	CASSRSAGQGLGAFF	TGTGCCAGCAGTAGGAGTGCGGGACAGGGACTGGGGGCTTTCTTT
TRBV5-4	TRBJ2-5	NA	NA	CASSPRGAGKETQYF	TGTGCCAGCAGCCCCCGCGGGGCCGGAAAAGAGACCCAGTACTTC
TRBV10-3	TRBJ1-1	NA	NA	CAISDPGVGTEAFF	TGTGCCATCAGTGACCCGGGGGTTGGGACTGAAGCTTTCTTT
TRBV7-3	TRBJ2-5	NA	NA	CASSLTSGYQETQYF	TGTGCCAGCAGCTTAACGAGCGGGTACCAAGAGACCCAGTACTTC
TRBV6-5	TRBJ1-1	TRBD1	NA	CASSYRTGYEAFF	TGTGCCAGCAGTTACCGGACAGGGTACGAAGCTTTCTTT
TRBV7-2	TRBJ1-2	TRBD1	NA	CASSPTGGANYGYTF	TGTGCCAGCAGCCCTACAGGGGGCGCGAACTATGGCTACACCTTC
TRBV27	TRBJ1-3	NA	NA	CASSLTGPSGNTIYF	TGTGCCAGCAGCCTCACTGGTCCATCTGGAAACACCATATATTTT
TRBV9	TRBJ1-2	NA	NA	CASQGSSYGYTF	TGTGCCAGCCAGGGGAGTAGCTATGGCTACACCTTC
TRBV5-4	TRBJ1-2	NA	NA	CASSLSGGAGYTF	TGTGCCAGCAGCTTGTCGGGGGGCGCGGGCTACACCTTC
TRBV7-2	TRBJ2-3	TRBD2	NA	CASILAGSSTDTQYF	TGTGCCAGCATCTTAGCGGGGAGTAGCACAGATACGCAGTATTTT